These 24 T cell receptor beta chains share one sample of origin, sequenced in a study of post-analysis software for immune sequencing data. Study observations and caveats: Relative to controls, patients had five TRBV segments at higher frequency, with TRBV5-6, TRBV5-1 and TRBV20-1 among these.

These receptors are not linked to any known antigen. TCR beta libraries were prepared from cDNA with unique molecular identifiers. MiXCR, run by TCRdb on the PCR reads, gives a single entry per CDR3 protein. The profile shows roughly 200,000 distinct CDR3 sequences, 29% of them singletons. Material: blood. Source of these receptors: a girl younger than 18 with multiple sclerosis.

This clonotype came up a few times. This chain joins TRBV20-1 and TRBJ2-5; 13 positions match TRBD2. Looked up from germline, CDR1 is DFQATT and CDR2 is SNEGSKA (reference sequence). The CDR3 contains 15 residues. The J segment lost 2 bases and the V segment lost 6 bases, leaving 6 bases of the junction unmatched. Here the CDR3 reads CSARTSGRKQETQYF. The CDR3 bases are TGCAGTGCCCGGACTAGCGGGAGAAAACAAGAGACCCAGTACTTC.

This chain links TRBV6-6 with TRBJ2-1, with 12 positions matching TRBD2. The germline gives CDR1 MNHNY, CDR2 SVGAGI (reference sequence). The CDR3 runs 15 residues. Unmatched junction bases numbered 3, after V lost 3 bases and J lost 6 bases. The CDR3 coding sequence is TGTGCCAGCAGTTATGCTAGCGGGAGGGCCAATGAGCAGTTCTTC. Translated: CASSYASGRANEQFF.

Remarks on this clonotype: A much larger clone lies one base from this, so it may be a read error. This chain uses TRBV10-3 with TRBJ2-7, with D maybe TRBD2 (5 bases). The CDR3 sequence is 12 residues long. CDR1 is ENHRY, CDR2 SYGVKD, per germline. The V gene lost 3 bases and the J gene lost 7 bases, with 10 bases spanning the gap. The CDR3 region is CAISEERREQYF. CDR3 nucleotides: TGTGCCATCAGTGAAGAAAGGAGGGAGCAGTACTTC.

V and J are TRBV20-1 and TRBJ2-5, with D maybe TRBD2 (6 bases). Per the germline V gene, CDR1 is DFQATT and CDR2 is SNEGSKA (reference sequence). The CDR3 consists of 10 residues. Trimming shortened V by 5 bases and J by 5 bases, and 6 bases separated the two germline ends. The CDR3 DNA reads TGCAGTGCTGGGGGGGAGACCCAGTACTTC. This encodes CSAGGETQYF.

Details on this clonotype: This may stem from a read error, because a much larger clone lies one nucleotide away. CDR3 coding DNA: TGTGCCAGCAGCTTACTTGCCAATCAGCCCCAGCATTTT. This translates into CASSLLANQPQHF. The V gene is TRBV7-3, the J gene TRBJ1-5; no clear D. The CDR3 runs 13 residues. Per the germline V gene, CDR1 is SGHTA and CDR2 is FQGTGA. Trimming shortened V by 2 bases and J by 3 bases, and 5 bases separated the two germline ends.

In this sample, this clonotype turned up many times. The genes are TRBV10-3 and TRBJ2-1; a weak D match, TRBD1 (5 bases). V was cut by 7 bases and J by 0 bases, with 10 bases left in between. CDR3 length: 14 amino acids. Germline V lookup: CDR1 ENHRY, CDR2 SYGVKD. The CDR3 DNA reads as TGTGCCATCATGGGGCAGAGCTCCTACAATGAGCAGTTCTTC. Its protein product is CAIMGQSSYNEQFF.

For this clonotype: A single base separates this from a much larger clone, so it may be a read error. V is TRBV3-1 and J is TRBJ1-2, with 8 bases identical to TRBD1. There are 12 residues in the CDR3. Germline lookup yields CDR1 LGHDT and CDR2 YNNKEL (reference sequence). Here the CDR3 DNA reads TGTGTCAGCAGCCAGGGGGCGGGCGGCTACACCTTC. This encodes CVSSQGAGGYTF.

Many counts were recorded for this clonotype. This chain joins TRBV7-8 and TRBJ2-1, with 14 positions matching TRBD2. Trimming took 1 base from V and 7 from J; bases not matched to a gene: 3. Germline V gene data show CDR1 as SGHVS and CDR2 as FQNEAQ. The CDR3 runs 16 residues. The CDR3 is CASSLGTSGGINEQFF. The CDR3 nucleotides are TGTGCCAGCAGCTTAGGGACTAGCGGGGGGATAAATGAGCAGTTCTTC.

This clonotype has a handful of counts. CDR3 loop: CASSLGLREQYF. CDR3 DNA: TGTGCCAGCAGCTTAGGTCTTAGAGAGCAGTACTTC. This sequence joins TRBV7-8 and TRBJ2-7; D is unresolved. The ends were cut back, 1 base at V and 7 bases at J, with 8 bases in the middle. Germline V CDR1 and CDR2: SGHVS, FQNEAQ. The CDR3 sequence is 12 residues long.

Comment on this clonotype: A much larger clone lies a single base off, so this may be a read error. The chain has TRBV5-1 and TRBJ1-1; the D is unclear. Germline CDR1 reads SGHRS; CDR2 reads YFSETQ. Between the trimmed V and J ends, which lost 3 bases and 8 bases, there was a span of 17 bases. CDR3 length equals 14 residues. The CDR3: CASSWAIGEAEAFF. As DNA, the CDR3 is TGCGCCAGCAGCTGGGCCATCGGGGAGGCGGAAGCTTTCTTT.

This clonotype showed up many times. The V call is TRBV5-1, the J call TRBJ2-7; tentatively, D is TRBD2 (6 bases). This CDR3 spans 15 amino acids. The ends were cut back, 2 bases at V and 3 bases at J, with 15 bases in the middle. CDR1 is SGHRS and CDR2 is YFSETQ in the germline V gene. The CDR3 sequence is CASSLDGSSVYEQYF. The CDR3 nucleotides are TGCGCCAGCAGCTTAGACGGGAGTTCGGTCTACGAGCAGTACTTC.

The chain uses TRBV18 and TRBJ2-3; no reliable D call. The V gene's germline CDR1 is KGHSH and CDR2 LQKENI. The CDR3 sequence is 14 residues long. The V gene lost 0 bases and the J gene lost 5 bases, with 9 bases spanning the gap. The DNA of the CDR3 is TGTGCCAGCTCACCACCCGTGGGCGTAGATACGCAGTATTTT. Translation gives CASSPPVGVDTQYF. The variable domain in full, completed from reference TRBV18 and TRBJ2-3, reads NAGVMQNPRHLVRRRGQEARLRCSPMKGHSHVYWYRQLPEEGLKFMVYLQKENIIDESGMPKERFSAEFPKEGPSILRIQQVVRGDSAAYFCASSPPVGVDTQYFGPGTRLTVL.

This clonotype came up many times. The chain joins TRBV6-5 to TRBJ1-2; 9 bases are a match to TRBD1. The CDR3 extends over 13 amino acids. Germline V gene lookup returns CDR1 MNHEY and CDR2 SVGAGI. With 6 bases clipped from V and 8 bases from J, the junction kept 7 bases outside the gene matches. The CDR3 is CASSLQGAGGYTF. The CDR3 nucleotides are TGTGCCAGCAGCCTACAGGGGGCGGGCGGCTACACCTTC.

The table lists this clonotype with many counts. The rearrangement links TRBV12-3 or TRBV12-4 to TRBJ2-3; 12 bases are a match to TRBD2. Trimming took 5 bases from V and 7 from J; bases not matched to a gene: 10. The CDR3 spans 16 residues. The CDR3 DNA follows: TGTGCCAGCAGTAAGCGGACTAGCGGGGACCCTTATACGCAGTATTTT. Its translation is CASSKRTSGDPYTQYF.

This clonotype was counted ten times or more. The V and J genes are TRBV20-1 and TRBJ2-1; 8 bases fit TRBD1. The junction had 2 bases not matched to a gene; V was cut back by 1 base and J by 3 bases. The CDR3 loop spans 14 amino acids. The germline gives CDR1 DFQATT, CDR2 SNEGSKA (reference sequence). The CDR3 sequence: CSARGQGFYNEQFF. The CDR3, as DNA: TGCAGTGCTAGAGGACAGGGGTTCTACAATGAGCAGTTCTTC.

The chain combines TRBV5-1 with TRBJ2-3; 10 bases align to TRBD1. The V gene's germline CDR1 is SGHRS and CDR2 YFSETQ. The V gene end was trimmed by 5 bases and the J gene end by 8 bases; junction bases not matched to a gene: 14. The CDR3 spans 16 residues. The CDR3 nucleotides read TGCGCCAGCAGGTTTCCCCAGGGACAGGGGAACGGTACGCAGTATTTT. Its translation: CASRFPQGQGNGTQYF.

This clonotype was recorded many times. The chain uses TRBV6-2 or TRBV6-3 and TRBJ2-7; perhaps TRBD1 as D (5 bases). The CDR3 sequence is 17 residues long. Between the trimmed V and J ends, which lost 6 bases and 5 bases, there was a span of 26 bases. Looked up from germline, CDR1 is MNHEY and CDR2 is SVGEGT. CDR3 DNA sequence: TGTGCCAGCAGCAACTATCTTCGGTCCAACAGGAATCACGAGCAGTACTTC. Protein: CASSNYLRSNRNHEQYF.

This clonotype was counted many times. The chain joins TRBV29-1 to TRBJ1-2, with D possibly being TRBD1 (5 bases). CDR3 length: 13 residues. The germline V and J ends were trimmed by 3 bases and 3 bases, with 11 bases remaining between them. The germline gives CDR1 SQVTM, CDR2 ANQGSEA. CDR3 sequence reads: CSVDVSGHYGYTF. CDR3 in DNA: TGCAGCGTTGACGTGTCGGGGCACTATGGCTACACCTTC.

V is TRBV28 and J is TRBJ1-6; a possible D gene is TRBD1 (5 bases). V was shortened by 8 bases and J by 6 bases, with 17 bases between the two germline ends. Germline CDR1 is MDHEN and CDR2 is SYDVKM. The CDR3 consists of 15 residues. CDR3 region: CASHLSAGRNSPLHF. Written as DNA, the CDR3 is TGTGCCAGCCATTTGTCGGCAGGGCGTAATTCACCCCTCCACTTT.

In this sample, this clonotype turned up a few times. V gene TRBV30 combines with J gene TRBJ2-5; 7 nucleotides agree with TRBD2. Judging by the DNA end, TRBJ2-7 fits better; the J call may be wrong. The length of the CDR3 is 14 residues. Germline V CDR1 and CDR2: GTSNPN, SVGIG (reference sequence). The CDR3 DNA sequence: TGTGCCTGGAGCATGGGGTCGGGAGGATACGAGCAGTACTTC. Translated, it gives CAWSMGSGGYEQYF.

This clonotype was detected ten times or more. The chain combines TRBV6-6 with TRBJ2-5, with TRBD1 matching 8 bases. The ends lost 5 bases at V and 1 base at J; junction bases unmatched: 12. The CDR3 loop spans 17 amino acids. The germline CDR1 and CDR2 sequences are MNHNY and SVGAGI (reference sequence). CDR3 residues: CASSKRTGLGVQETQYF. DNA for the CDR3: TGTGCCAGCAGTAAACGGACAGGGTTGGGGGTCCAAGAGACCCAGTACTTC.

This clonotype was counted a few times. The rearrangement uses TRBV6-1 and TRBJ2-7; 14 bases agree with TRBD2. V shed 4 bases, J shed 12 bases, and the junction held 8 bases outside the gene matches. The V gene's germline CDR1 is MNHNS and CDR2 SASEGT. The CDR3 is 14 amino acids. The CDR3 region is CASSGWTSGRSLYF. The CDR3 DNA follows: TGTGCCAGCAGTGGCTGGACTAGCGGGAGGAGTTTGTACTTC.

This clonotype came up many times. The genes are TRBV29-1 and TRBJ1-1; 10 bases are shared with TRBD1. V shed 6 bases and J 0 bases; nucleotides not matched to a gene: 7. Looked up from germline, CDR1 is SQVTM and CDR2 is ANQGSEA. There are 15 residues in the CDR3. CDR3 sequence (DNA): TGCAGCGTGGGACAGGGGTGGGGGATGAACACTGAAGCTTTCTTT. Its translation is CSVGQGWGMNTEAFF.

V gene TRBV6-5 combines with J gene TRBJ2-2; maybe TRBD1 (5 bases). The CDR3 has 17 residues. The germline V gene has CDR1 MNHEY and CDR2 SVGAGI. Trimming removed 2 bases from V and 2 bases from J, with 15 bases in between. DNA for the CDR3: TGTGCCAGCAGTTACAGGGGTTTGGCAGCTAACACCGGGGAGCTGTTTTTT. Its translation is CASSYRGLAANTGELFF.